Presented here are 28 T cell receptor beta chains from one specimen sequenced in a study of human T cells and chemical hapten exposure. TCRdb analysed the RACE reads with MiXCR anew, one entry per CDR3 protein. This sample has approximately 370,000 distinct CDR3 sequences, with roughly 6% found just once. Time point: pre-sensitization, week 0. Treatment indicated: therapeutic diphenylcyclopropenone sensitization with weekly scalp DPC. The sample in question was whole blood, obtained in connection with sensitization to the hapten diphenylcyclopropenone (DPC). The source is a woman under 30 with alopecia areata. Some clones in this sample may be carry-over from other donors' samples.

The chain joins TRBV4-1 to TRBJ2-3; TRBD2 matches 13 bases. This CDR3 spans 16 amino acids. J lost 0 bases, V lost 5 bases, and 2 bases had no gene match. Germline CDR1 is MGHRA and CDR2 is YSYEKL. The CDR3 reads CASSWTSGGSTDTQYF. The CDR3 region has the DNA TGCGCCAGCAGCTGGACTAGCGGGGGTAGCACAGATACGCAGTATTTT.

The chain uses TRBV6-2 or TRBV6-3 and TRBJ1-1, with 7 positions matching TRBD1. V lost 3 bases to trimming and J lost 8 bases; unmatched junction nucleotides: 6. CDR1 and CDR2 from the germline V gene are MNHEY and SVGEGT. This CDR3 has 13 residues. CDR3 bases: TGTGCCAGCAGTTATCGACAGGGTTGGGAAGCTTTCTTT. Its protein is CASSYRQGWEAFF.

The chain couples TRBV3-1 to TRBJ2-7; D tentatively fits TRBD1 or TRBD2 (5 bases each). The CDR3 runs 17 residues. Germline loops: CDR1 LGHDT, CDR2 YNNKEL (reference sequence). V was cut by 4 bases and J by 4 bases, with 23 bases left in between. CDR3 sequence: CASSPKSGTPPRYEQYF. DNA of the CDR3: TGTGCCAGCAGCCCGAAAAGTGGGACGCCGCCCCGTTACGAGCAGTACTTC.

This chain joins TRBV6-5 and TRBJ1-1; D is perhaps TRBD1 (6 bases). V was shortened by 6 bases and J by 1 base, with 15 bases between the two germline ends. Germline lookup yields CDR1 MNHEY and CDR2 SVGAGI. This CDR3 has 15 residues. The CDR3 sequence: CASRYLGTSNTEAFF. The CDR3 nucleotides read TGTGCCAGCAGATATTTGGGGACATCGAACACTGAAGCTTTCTTT.

This clonotype showed up many times. The V gene is TRBV12-3 or TRBV12-4, the J gene TRBJ1-4; tentatively, D is TRBD1 (5 bases). This CDR3 region has 14 residues. V was clipped by 5 bases and J by 8 bases, with 15 bases between them. CDR3 bases: TGTGCCAGCAGTCAGGGACGGGGCTCCGAAAAACTGTTTTTT. Protein: CASSQGRGSEKLFF.

The chain employs TRBV3-1 and TRBJ2-3; the D call may be TRBD1 or TRBD2 (6 bases each). Germline V gene lookup returns CDR1 LGHDT and CDR2 YNNKEL (reference sequence). The CDR3 is 14 residues long. With 1 base removed from V and 4 bases from J, the gap between germline ends came to 9 bases. The CDR3 DNA reads as TGTGCCAGCAGCCAAGTGGGGGGCTCAGATACGCAGTATTTT. Protein: CASSQVGGSDTQYF.

The DNA for the CDR3 is TGTGCCAGCAGCTTAGCTCCGGGCCCTTCTTATGGCTACACCTTC. Amino acids: CASSLAPGPSYGYTF. The rearrangement joins TRBV7-6 to TRBJ1-2; D call uncertain. V was cut by 0 bases and J by 5 bases, with 13 bases left in between. The CDR3 contains 15 residues. The germline CDR1 and CDR2 sequences are SGHVS and FNYEAQ.

The sample holds many counts of this clonotype. The chain carries TRBV4-1 and TRBJ2-3, with TRBD1 matching over 7 bases. Germline CDR1 is MGHRA and CDR2 is YSYEKL. Trimming took 0 bases from V and 1 from J; bases not matched to a gene: 10. The CDR3 consists of 18 residues. As DNA, the CDR3 is TGCGCCAGCAGCCAAGATTTTTACGCCGGGACAGGCACAGATACGCAGTATTTT. Its translation: CASSQDFYAGTGTDTQYF.

This clonotype was counted between two and nine times. J is TRBJ1-5 and V is TRBV25-1, with D possibly TRBD1 on 6 matching bases. Deletions cut 5 bases from V and 13 bases from J, with 15 bases between. This CDR3 comprises 12 residues. Germline V gives CDR1 MGHDK, CDR2 SYGVNS. The CDR3 spells CASSLQGGIQHF. The CDR3 DNA reads as TGTGCCAGCAGTCTTCAAGGGGGGATTCAGCATTTT.

This chain links TRBV7-3 with TRBJ2-1, with TRBD2 matching over 11 bases. In germline, CDR1 is SGHTA, CDR2 FQGTGA. The CDR3 is made up of 15 amino acids. Germline trimming cut 4 bases from V and 4 bases from J; bases unmatched to any gene: 3. In nucleotides, the CDR3 is TGTGCCAGCAGCTCTAGCGGGGGGACGTACAATGAGCAGTTCTTC. Residues: CASSSSGGTYNEQFF.

This clonotype was seen a handful of times. CDR3 region: CSGGTDYNEQFF. Here the CDR3 DNA reads TGCAGTGGGGGGACAGATTACAATGAGCAGTTCTTC. This chain joins TRBV20-1 and TRBJ2-1; TRBD1 agrees at 7 bases. CDR1 and CDR2 from the germline V gene are DFQATT and SNEGSKA (reference sequence). V lost 7 bases to trimming and J lost 4 bases; unmatched junction nucleotides: 4. This CDR3 spans 12 amino acids.

This clonotype was counted only a few times. The V call is TRBV7-2, the J call TRBJ1-1; D is unclear. V lost 4 bases, J lost 3 bases, and 12 bases lay in between. This CDR3 is built from 14 residues. Germline loops: CDR1 SGHTA, CDR2 FQGNSA. In DNA, the CDR3 is TGTGCCAGCAGCTCCCGCTTAAGGGACACTGAAGCTTTCTTT. This codes for CASSSRLRDTEAFF.

This clonotype was detected many times. The rearrangement joins TRBV4-3 to TRBJ1-1, with a weak D call TRBD1 (5 bases). V lost 1 base, J lost 2 bases, and 11 bases lay in between. From germline, CDR1 is LGHNA and CDR2 YSLEER. CDR3 length: 15 residues. The CDR3, as DNA: TGCGCCAGCAGCCAAGTGGGTGACAGCAACACTGAAGCTTTCTTT. Amino acids: CASSQVGDSNTEAFF.

This clonotype appeared a few times. The chain employs TRBV4-2 and TRBJ1-2; the match to TRBD1 covers 8 bases. The CDR3 spans 13 residues. Germline V lookup: CDR1 LGHNA, CDR2 YNFKEQ. V lost 4 bases and J lost 6; bases outside the gene matches: 4. CDR3 coding DNA: TGTGCCAGCAGCCGAAACAGGGGGGATGGCTACACCTTC. As protein: CASSRNRGDGYTF.

This chain connects TRBV7-9 to TRBJ2-3, with D unclear. The CDR3 has 14 amino acids. In germline, CDR1 is SEHNR, CDR2 FQNEAQ (reference sequence). Trimming took 6 bases from V and 5 from J, leaving 15 bases between them. This CDR3 reads CASSSQLGIDTQYF. In nucleotides, the CDR3 is TGTGCCAGCAGTTCTCAATTGGGAATAGATACGCAGTATTTT.

The chain has TRBV7-2 and TRBJ1-2; 8 bases line up with TRBD1. V shed 4 bases and J 7 bases; nucleotides not matched to a gene: 8. The CDR3 length is 14 residues. The V gene's germline CDR1 is SGHTA and CDR2 FQGNSA. CDR3 in amino acids: CASSSRTGRGGYTF. The CDR3 DNA sequence: TGTGCCAGCAGCTCCCGGACAGGGCGGGGTGGCTACACCTTC.

This clonotype was detected a few times. This chain connects TRBV29-1 to TRBJ1-2; 10 bases line up with TRBD1. Trimming cost V 4 bases and J 8 bases; bases outside gene matches: 4. Germline-derived CDR1 and CDR2 are SQVTM and ANQGSEA. This CDR3 is 12 amino acids long. The CDR3 protein is CSVGDRGHGYTF. The DNA of the CDR3 is TGCAGCGTTGGAGACAGGGGGCACGGCTACACCTTC.

The chain links TRBV11-1 to TRBJ2-7; D is possibly TRBD2 (6 bases). In germline, CDR1 is SGHAT, CDR2 FQDESV (reference sequence). V was shortened by 5 bases and J by 1 base, with 12 bases between the two germline ends. The CDR3 runs 14 residues. This chain's CDR3 is CASSPREWSYEQYF. The CDR3 DNA is TGTGCCAGCAGCCCACGGGAGTGGTCCTACGAGCAGTACTTC. The variable domain in full, completed from reference TRBV11-1 and TRBJ2-7, reads EAEVAQSPRYKITEKSQAVAFWCDPISGHATLYWYRQILGQGPELLVQFQDESVVDDSQLPKDRFSAERLKGVDSTLKIQPAELGDSAMYLCASSPREWSYEQYFGPGTRLTVT.

The chain combines TRBV10-3 with TRBJ2-3; no reliable D call. Trimming pared 3 bases from V and 0 bases from J, leaving 10 bases between. Germline V gene data show CDR1 as ENHRY and CDR2 as SYGVKD. This CDR3 is built from 15 residues. This CDR3 reads CAISDRSSSTDTQYF. The CDR3 region has the DNA TGTGCCATCAGTGACAGGTCCTCTAGCACAGATACGCAGTATTTT.

Only a few counts were recorded for this clonotype. The V and J genes are TRBV12-3 or TRBV12-4 and TRBJ1-2; perhaps TRBD1 as D (6 bases). The CDR3 totals 15 residues. Trimming removed 6 bases from V and 5 bases from J, with 19 bases in between. The chain's CDR3 is CASRLEGGGLYGYTF. CDR3 in DNA: TGTGCCAGCAGACTGGAAGGGGGAGGACTTTATGGCTACACCTTC.

The gene calls are TRBV6-2 or TRBV6-3 and TRBJ2-7; D assignment may be TRBD1 or TRBD2 (5 bases each). V gave up 6 bases and J gave up 1 base, with 16 bases separating them. This CDR3 is built from 15 residues. Germline CDR1 reads MNHEY; CDR2 reads SVGEGT. CDR3 coding DNA: TGTGCCAGCAGCACCGGGACCTTGTTGTCCTACGAGCAGTACTTC. It encodes CASSTGTLLSYEQYF.

The CDR3 here is CASSFSAEDGYTF. For the CDR3, the DNA is TGTGCCAGCAGCTTTAGCGCTGAGGATGGCTACACCTTC. V and J are TRBV7-9 and TRBJ1-2; D gene uncertain. From germline, CDR1 is SEHNR and CDR2 FQNEAQ (reference sequence). This CDR3 is built from 13 residues. The germline V and J ends were trimmed by 3 bases and 6 bases, with 11 bases remaining between them. The full variable domain, its missing parts supplied by reference TRBV7-9 and TRBJ1-2, is DTGVSQNPRHKITKRGQNVTFRCDPISEHNRLYWYRQTLGQGPEFLTYFQNEAQLEKSRLLSDRFSAERPKGSFSTLEIQRTEQGDSAMYLCASSFSAEDGYTFGSGTRLTVV.

This clonotype has more than one count but fewer than ten. The chain uses TRBV28 and TRBJ2-3, with 8 nucleotides matching TRBD1. This CDR3 region has 13 residues. J gave up 4 bases and V 6 bases, and 3 bases lay outside the gene matches. The germline CDR1 and CDR2 sequences are MDHEN and SYDVKM. The CDR3 reads CASRAGGSDTQYF. The CDR3 coding sequence is TGTGCCAGCAGGGCAGGGGGCTCAGATACGCAGTATTTT.

This clonotype was seen at least ten times. The chain recombines TRBV3-1 with TRBJ1-2; D remains unclear. The V gene's germline CDR1 is LGHDT and CDR2 YNNKEL (reference sequence). The CDR3 sequence is 12 residues long. Trimming shortened V by 1 base and J by 4 bases, and 4 bases separated the two germline ends. The CDR3 region is CASSQGPYGYTF. The CDR3 DNA is TGTGCCAGCAGCCAAGGCCCCTATGGCTACACCTTC.

This clonotype was counted a few times. The chain carries TRBV4-1 and TRBJ2-7; D might be TRBD2 (6 bases). V was clipped by 1 base and J by 13 bases, with 17 bases between them. The CDR3 extends over 13 amino acids. Germline CDR1 reads MGHRA; CDR2 reads YSYEKL. The CDR3: CASSQVSGEESYF. In DNA form, the CDR3 reads TGCGCCAGCAGCCAAGTTTCGGGGGAAGAGAGCTACTTC.

This clonotype has a count of ten or more. The V gene is TRBV20-1, the J gene TRBJ2-7; 9 nucleotides align to TRBD2. The V segment lost 0 bases and the J segment 0 bases; nucleotides outside the gene matches: 6. CDR1 is DFQATT and CDR2 is SNEGSKA in the germline V gene (reference sequence). This CDR3 has 16 amino acids. Here the CDR3 reads CSARDPSGVPSYEQYF. DNA of the CDR3: TGCAGTGCTAGAGACCCTAGCGGGGTTCCCTCCTACGAGCAGTACTTC.

The table lists this clonotype with many counts. The V call is TRBV2, the J call TRBJ1-2, with 12 bases matching TRBD1. V lost 7 bases to trimming and J lost 2 bases; unmatched junction nucleotides: 11. Germline CDR1 SNHLY, CDR2 FYNNEI. This CDR3 is built from 17 residues. CDR3 protein: CASMEPGQGAANYGYTF. The CDR3 nucleotides are TGTGCCAGCATGGAACCGGGACAGGGGGCTGCGAACTATGGCTACACCTTC. Together with reference TRBV2 and TRBJ1-2, the CDR3 gives the full variable domain: EPEVTQTPSHQVTQMGQEVILRCVPISNHLYFYWYRQILGQKVEFLVSFYNNEISEKSEIFDDQFSVERPDGSNFTLKIRSTKLEDSAMYFCASMEPGQGAANYGYTFGSGTRLTVV.

This clonotype was counted ten times or more. J is TRBJ2-6 and V is TRBV14; D gene ambiguous. V lost 2 bases and J lost 4, with 12 bases in between. This CDR3 is built from 16 residues. The germline gives CDR1 SGHDN, CDR2 FVKESK. For the CDR3, the DNA is TGTGCCAGCAGCCAAAACATAGGGCTGGGGGCCAACGTCCTGACTTTC. Protein sequence: CASSQNIGLGANVLTF.